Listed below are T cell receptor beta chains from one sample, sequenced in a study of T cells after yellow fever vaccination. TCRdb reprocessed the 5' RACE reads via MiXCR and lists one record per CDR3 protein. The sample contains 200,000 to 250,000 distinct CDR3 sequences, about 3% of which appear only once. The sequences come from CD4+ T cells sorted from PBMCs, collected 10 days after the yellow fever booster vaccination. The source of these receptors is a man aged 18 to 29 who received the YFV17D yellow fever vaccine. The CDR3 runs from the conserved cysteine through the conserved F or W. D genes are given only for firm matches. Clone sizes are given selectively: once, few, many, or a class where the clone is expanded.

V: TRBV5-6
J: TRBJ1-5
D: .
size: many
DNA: TGTGCCAGCACCGGCTGGGGGCAGCCCCAGCATTTT
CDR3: CASTGWGQPQHF

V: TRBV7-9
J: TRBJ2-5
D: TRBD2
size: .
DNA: TGTGCCAGCAGCTCCCCGGGGCATAGCGGGGGGATCTCGGAGACCCAGTACTTC
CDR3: CASSSPGHSGGISETQYF

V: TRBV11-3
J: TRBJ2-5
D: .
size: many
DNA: TGTGCCAGCAGCCCCGGGGGAAATCAAGAGACCCAGTACTTC
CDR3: CASSPGGNQETQYF

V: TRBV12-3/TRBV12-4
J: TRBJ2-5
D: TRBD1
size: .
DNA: TGTGCCAGCAGTCCTCGGACAGGGACACAAGAGACCCAGTACTTC
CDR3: CASSPRTGTQETQYF

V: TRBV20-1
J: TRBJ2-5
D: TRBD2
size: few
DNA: TGCAGTGCTTCCCTCCTCCTCGGACTAGCGGAAGAGACCCAGTACTTC
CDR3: CSASLLLGLAEETQYF

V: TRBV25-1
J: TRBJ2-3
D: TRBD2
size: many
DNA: TGTGCCAGCAGTGTTGCGGGGGGGTACACAGATACGCAGTATTTT
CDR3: CASSVAGGYTDTQYF

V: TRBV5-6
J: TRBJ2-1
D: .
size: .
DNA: TGTGCCAGCAGCTTGGCCGGGACCCAGCAGTTCTTC
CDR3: CASSLAGTQQFF

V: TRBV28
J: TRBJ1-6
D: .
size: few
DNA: TGTGCCAGCAGCCCCGGGTATTCACCCCTCCACTTT
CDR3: CASSPGYSPLHF

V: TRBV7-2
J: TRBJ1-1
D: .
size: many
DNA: TGTGCCAGCAGCTTTTCGACGGCGAACACTGAAGCTTTCTTT
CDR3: CASSFSTANTEAFF

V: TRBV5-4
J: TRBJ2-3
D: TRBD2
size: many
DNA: TGTGCCAGCAGCTACGCCGGGACTAGGGGCGCAGATACGCAGTATTTT
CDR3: CASSYAGTRGADTQYF

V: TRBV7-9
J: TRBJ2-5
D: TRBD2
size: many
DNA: TGTGCCAGCAGCTCCGGGACTACGAGGGAGACCCAGTACTTC
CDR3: CASSSGTTRETQYF